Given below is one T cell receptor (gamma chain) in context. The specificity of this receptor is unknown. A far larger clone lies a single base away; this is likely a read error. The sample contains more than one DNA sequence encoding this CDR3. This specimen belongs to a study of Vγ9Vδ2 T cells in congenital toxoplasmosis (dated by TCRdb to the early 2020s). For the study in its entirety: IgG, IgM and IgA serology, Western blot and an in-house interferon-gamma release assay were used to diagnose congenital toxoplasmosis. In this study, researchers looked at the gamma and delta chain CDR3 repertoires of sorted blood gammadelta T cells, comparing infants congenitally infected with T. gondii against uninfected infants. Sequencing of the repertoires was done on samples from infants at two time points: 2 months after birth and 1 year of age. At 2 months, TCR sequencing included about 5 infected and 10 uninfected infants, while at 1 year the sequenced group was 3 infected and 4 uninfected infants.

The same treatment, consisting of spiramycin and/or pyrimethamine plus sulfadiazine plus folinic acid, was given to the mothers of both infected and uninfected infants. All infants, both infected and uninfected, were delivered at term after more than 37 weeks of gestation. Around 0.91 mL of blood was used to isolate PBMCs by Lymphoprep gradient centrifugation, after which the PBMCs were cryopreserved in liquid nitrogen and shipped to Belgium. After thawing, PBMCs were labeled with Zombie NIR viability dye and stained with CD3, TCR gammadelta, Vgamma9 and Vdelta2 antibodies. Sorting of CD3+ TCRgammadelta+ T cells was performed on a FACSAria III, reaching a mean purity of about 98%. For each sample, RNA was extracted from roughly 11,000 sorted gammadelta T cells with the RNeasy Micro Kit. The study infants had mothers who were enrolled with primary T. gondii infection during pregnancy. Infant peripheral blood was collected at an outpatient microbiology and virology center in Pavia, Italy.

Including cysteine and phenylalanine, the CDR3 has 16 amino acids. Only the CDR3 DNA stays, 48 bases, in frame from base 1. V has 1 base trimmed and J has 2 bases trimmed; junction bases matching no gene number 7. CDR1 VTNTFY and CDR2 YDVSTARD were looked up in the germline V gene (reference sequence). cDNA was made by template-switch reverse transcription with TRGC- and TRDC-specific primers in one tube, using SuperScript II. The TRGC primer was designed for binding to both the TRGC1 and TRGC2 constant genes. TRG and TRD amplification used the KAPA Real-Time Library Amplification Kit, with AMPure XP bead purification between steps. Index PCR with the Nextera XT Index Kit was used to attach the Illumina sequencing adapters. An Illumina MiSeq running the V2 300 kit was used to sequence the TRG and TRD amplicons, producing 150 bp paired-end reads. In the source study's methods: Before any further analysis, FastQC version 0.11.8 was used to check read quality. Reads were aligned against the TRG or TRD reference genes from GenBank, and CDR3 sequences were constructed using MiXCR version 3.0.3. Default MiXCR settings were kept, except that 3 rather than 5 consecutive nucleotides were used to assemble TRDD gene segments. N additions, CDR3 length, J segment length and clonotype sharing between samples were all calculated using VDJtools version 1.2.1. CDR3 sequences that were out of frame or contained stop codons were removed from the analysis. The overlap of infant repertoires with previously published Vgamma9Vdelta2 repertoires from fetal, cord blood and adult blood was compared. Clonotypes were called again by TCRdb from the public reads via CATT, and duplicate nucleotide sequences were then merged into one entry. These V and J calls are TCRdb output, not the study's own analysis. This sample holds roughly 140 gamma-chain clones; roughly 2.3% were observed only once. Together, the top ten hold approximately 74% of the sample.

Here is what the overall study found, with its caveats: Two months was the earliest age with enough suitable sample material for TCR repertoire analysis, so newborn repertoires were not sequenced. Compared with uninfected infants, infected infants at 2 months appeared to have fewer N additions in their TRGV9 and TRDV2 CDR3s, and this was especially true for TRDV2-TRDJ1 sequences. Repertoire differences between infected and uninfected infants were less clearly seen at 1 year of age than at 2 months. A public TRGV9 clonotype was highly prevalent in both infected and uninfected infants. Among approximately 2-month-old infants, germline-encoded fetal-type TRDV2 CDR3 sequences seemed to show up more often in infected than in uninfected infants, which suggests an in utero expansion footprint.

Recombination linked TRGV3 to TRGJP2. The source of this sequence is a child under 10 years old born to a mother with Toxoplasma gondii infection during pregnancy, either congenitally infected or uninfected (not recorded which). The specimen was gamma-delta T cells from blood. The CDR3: CATWDRPWSSDWIKTF. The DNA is TGTGCCACCTGGGACAGACCATGGAGTAGTGATTGGATCAAGACGTTT.